Shown below are 21 T cell receptor beta chains from a single sample sequenced in a study of CD8+CD57+ T cells in acquired aplastic anemia (dated 2018 in TCRdb). The sequencer was an Illumina HiSeq 2000. TCR beta VDJ combination and CDR3 sequence profiling used genomic DNA as the template. TCRdb trimmed the raw reads at Q25, called clones with MiXCR and kept productive beta chains. Every entry covers one CDR3 protein and lists the most common genes and DNA from its rows. The sample profile shows about 180,000 distinct CDR3 sequences; approximately 45% of them were found once. Of the sample, around 3% is held by the ten largest clones. The sample consisted of sorted CD4+, CD8+, or CD8+CD57+ T cells (not recorded which) from PBMCs. The source of these receptors is a human donor in good health.

The V call is TRBV19, the J call TRBJ1-1; TRBD1 matches at 7 bases. The junction had 4 bases not matched to a gene; V was cut back by 5 bases and J by 4 bases. CDR3 length: 13 amino acids. Germline assignment: CDR1 LNHDA and CDR2 SQIVND (reference sequence). Written as DNA, the CDR3 is TGTGCCAGTAGTTTACGGGACAGCACTGAAGCTTTCTTT. Its protein is CASSLRDSTEAFF.

This clonotype was detected only a few times. CDR3 sequence reads: CSVEGKGANTEAFF. The DNA for the CDR3 is TGCAGCGTTGAAGGGAAGGGGGCGAACACTGAAGCTTTCTTT. The V gene is TRBV29-1, the J gene TRBJ1-1; 7 bases line up with TRBD1. The CDR3 extends over 14 amino acids. Per germline, CDR1 SQVTM and CDR2 ANQGSEA. V lost 1 base to trimming and J lost 1 base; unmatched junction nucleotides: 3.

This clonotype was detected many times. This chain uses TRBV29-1 with TRBJ1-1; no clear D. The CDR3 contains 13 residues. V dropped 7 bases and J dropped 1 base, with 13 bases sitting between them. Looked up from germline, CDR1 is SQVTM and CDR2 is ANQGSEA. CDR3: CSASTTGNTEAFF. In DNA, the CDR3 is TGCAGCGCAAGTACGACGGGGAACACTGAAGCTTTCTTT.

CDR3 nucleotide sequence: TGCAGCAGTTTAGGGCCCGGAAAACTGTTTTTT. This sequence encodes CSSLGPGKLFF. The gene calls are TRBV29-1 and TRBJ1-4; unclear D gene. CDR1 and CDR2 (germline): SQVTM, ANQGSEA. This CDR3 is built from 11 residues. V lost 8 bases and J lost 10, with 14 bases in between.

The J gene is TRBJ2-3, the V gene TRBV7-6; 10 positions match TRBD2. In germline, CDR1 is SGHVS, CDR2 FNYEAQ. This CDR3 is built from 18 residues. Germline trimming cut 0 bases from V and 7 bases from J; bases unmatched to any gene: 13. The CDR3 loop reads CASSLAMPSGRAMNTQYF. As DNA, the CDR3 is TGTGCCAGCAGCTTAGCAATGCCCAGCGGGAGGGCCATGAATACGCAGTATTTT.

There are many counts of this clonotype. The rearrangement uses TRBV6-2 or TRBV6-3 and TRBJ2-7, with D tentatively TRBD1 or TRBD2 (5 bases each). Trimming pared 2 bases from V and 1 base from J, leaving 9 bases between. The germline gives CDR1 MNHEY, CDR2 SVGEGT. This CDR3 spans 14 amino acids. The CDR3 reads CASSYRGGSYEQYF. The CDR3, as DNA: TGTGCCAGCAGTTACCGGGGCGGTTCCTACGAGCAGTACTTC.

This clonotype was recorded a few times. The chain couples TRBV18 to TRBJ2-1; D is unresolved. This CDR3 has 13 residues. Germline V gene lookup returns CDR1 KGHSH and CDR2 LQKENI. V was cut by 4 bases and J by 5 bases, with 9 bases left in between. CDR3 protein: CASSRADNNEQFF. The CDR3, as DNA: TGTGCCAGCTCACGGGCCGACAACAATGAGCAGTTCTTC.

This clonotype has more than one count but fewer than ten. This may come from a read error, since a much larger clone is one base off. The chain has TRBV20-1 and TRBJ2-7; 12 bases align to TRBD2. The CDR3 has 15 residues. Germline V gene sequence: CDR1 DFQATT, CDR2 SNEGSKA (reference sequence). V shed 5 bases and J 7 bases; nucleotides not matched to a gene: 12. The CDR3 sequence is CSAWASGRASGEQYF. The CDR3 DNA follows: TGCAGTGCTTGGGCTAGCGGGAGGGCGTCGGGGGAGCAGTACTTC.

The chain joins TRBV20-1 to TRBJ2-7; no firm D call. The V gene's germline CDR1 is DFQATT and CDR2 SNEGSKA (reference sequence). CDR3 length equals 12 residues. V was trimmed by 3 bases and J by 6 bases, leaving 12 bases between them. The CDR3 reads CSASEYSSEQYF. The DNA of the CDR3 is TGCAGTGCTAGCGAGTACAGTTCCGAGCAGTACTTC.

Regarding this clonotype: A much larger clone lies a single base off, so this may be a read error. CDR3 sequence reads: CASSSPPGTSGGENKQFF. In DNA form, the CDR3 reads TGTGCCAGCAGCTCACCACCCGGGACTAGCGGGGGGGAAAATAAGCAGTTCTTC. The chain couples TRBV7-1 to TRBJ2-1; 16 bases match TRBD2. TRBV7-1 is reported as an ORF; its role is uncertain. With 2 bases clipped from V and 11 bases from J, the junction kept 12 bases outside the gene matches. This CDR3 region has 18 residues.

This clonotype was found many times. V and J are TRBV20-1 and TRBJ1-4; 8 bases are shared with TRBD1. CDR3 size: 13 residues. With 5 bases clipped from V and 7 bases from J, the junction kept 6 bases outside the gene matches. Per the germline V gene, CDR1 is DFQATT and CDR2 is SNEGSKA (reference sequence). The CDR3 loop is CSAAQGVGEKLFF. The CDR3, as DNA: TGCAGTGCTGCACAGGGGGTTGGTGAAAAACTGTTTTTT.

In this sample, this clonotype turned up many times. V is TRBV6-1 and J is TRBJ2-1; 8 bases are shared with TRBD2. This CDR3 contains 11 residues. V trimming: 6 bases; J trimming: 12 bases; junction bases outside the gene matches: 4. The V gene's germline CDR1 is MNHNS and CDR2 SASEGT. CDR3 residues: CASSSGTRQFF. CDR3 coding DNA: TGTGCCAGCAGCTCCGGGACTAGGCAGTTCTTC.

Ten or more counts support this clonotype. V usage is TRBV4-1 and J usage is TRBJ1-1; a possible D gene is TRBD1 (5 bases). The CDR3 consists of 11 residues. V lost 2 bases to trimming and J lost 12 bases, with 10 bases between them. The germline gives CDR1 MGHRA, CDR2 YSYEKL. The CDR3 reads CASSQTGSSFF. CDR3 nucleotide sequence: TGCGCCAGCAGCCAAACAGGATCGTCTTTCTTT.

This clonotype showed up many times. This chain connects TRBV5-8 to TRBJ2-1; possibly TRBD1 or TRBD2 for D (5 bases each). Per germline, CDR1 SGHTS and CDR2 YDEGEE. Trimming pared 4 bases from V and 0 bases from J, leaving 14 bases between. CDR3 length equals 16 residues. The CDR3 loop reads CASSGAWGSSYNEQFF. CDR3 coding DNA: TGTGCCAGCAGCGGGGCCTGGGGGAGCTCCTACAATGAGCAGTTCTTC.

In its sample, this clonotype was seen a few times. This sequence joins TRBV7-8 and TRBJ2-7, with D unclear. CDR1 and CDR2 (germline): SGHVS, FQNEAQ. CDR3 length equals 12 residues. Between the trimmed V and J ends, which lost 4 bases and 6 bases, there was a span of 10 bases. The CDR3 region has the DNA TGTGCCAGCAGCTCGAGCTTGTTCGAGCAGTACTTC. Its translation is CASSSSLFEQYF.

This clonotype was observed a handful of times. The chain uses TRBV2 and TRBJ2-5, with D possibly matching TRBD2 (5 bases). Germline lookup yields CDR1 SNHLY and CDR2 FYNNEI. This CDR3 region has 16 residues. The V and J ends lost 3 bases and 1 base respectively, with 15 bases between them. The CDR3: CASSDGVGWGQETQYF. The CDR3 DNA follows: TGTGCCAGCAGTGACGGGGTAGGGTGGGGCCAAGAGACCCAGTACTTC.

This clonotype was observed many times. This chain connects TRBV2 to TRBJ2-2; no firm D call. The CDR3 sequence is 13 residues long. V shed 10 bases and J shed 8 bases, with 17 bases lying between them. CDR1 SNHLY and CDR2 FYNNEI come from the germline V gene. CDR3 coding DNA: TGTGCCACTGCGTTCCGCGGAGCAGGGGAGCTGTTTTTT. Translating it yields CATAFRGAGELFF. The full variable domain, rest sourced from reference TRBV2 and TRBJ2-2, is EPEVTQTPSHQVTQMGQEVILRCVPISNHLYFYWYRQILGQKVEFLVSFYNNEISEKSEIFDDQFSVERPDGSNFTLKIRSTKLEDSAMYFCATAFRGAGELFFGEGSRLTVL.

J is TRBJ1-2 and V is TRBV19; no reliable D call. This CDR3 has 11 amino acids. Trimming took off 6 bases at V and 2 bases at J, with 4 bases between the two ends. Germline CDR1 LNHDA, CDR2 SQIVND (reference sequence). The CDR3 DNA reads TGTGCCAGTAGGTCAAACTATGGCTACACCTTC. This encodes CASRSNYGYTF.

Turning to this clonotype: An end of the junction does not agree with germline; a read error may underlie this. The rearrangement uses TRBV10-3 and TRBJ1-2; no clear D. The CDR3 runs 13 residues. The V gene's germline CDR1 is ENHRY and CDR2 SYGVKD. The DNA for the CDR3 is TGTGCCAGCAGTGGGGAGGGAACCTATGGCTACACCTTC. It is translated as CASSGEGTYGYTF.

This clonotype was observed many times. The CDR3 reads CASIGVLGTGARVEDTEAFF. CDR3 sequence (DNA): TGTGCCAGCATAGGCGTCTTAGGGACAGGGGCGAGAGTTGAGGACACTGAAGCTTTCTTT. The chain joins TRBV12-3 or TRBV12-4 to TRBJ1-1; 10 bases line up with TRBD1. The CDR3 is 20 amino acids. Losses at the gene ends were 7 bases for V and 3 bases for J; bases not matched to a gene: 23.

CDR3 sequence reads: CASSPVGNTGELFF. The CDR3 DNA is TGTGCCAGCTCACCCGTGGGGAACACCGGGGAGCTGTTTTTT. The V call is TRBV18, the J call TRBJ2-2; no clear D. This CDR3 comprises 14 residues. V was shortened by 3 bases and J by 1 base, with 6 bases between the two germline ends. Per germline, CDR1 KGHSH and CDR2 LQKENI.